The next 12 T cell receptor beta chains were all read from a single sample in a study of radiation and T cells in renal cell carcinoma. Profiled with immunoSEQ multiplex PCR; TCRdb holds only in-frame clones, not every one. The sample carries 100,000 or so clones, 70% to 90% recorded once. Time point of the sample: baseline pretreatment blood. Treatment described: 15 Gy SBRT to primary tumor, nephrectomy 4 weeks later. This sample comprised blood, obtained from a patient whose treatment included radiotherapy and nephrectomy. These receptor sequences come from a man between 50 and 59 years old with renal cell carcinoma.

The chain employs TRBV5-8 and TRBJ2-2; D is perhaps TRBD1 (5 bases). V was clipped by 3 bases and J by 0 bases, with 12 bases between them. The CDR3 has 16 residues. Germline loops: CDR1 SGHTS, CDR2 YDEGEE. The CDR3 DNA is TGTGCCAGCAGCTGGGGCTTATCTCCGAACACCGGGGAGCTGTTTTTT. It codes for CASSWGLSPNTGELFF.

This clone showed up just a few times. The chain recombines TRBV19 with TRBJ1-6, with TRBD1 identical over 10 bases. V trimming: 5 bases; J trimming: 9 bases; junction bases outside the gene matches: 4. The CDR3 consists of 14 residues. Germline lookup yields CDR1 LNHDA and CDR2 SQIVND (reference sequence). This chain's CDR3 is CASSATGGRSPLHF. CDR3 DNA sequence: TGTGCCAGTAGTGCGACAGGGGGCCGTTCACCCCTCCACTTT.

This chain uses TRBV9 with TRBJ2-3; D assignment may be TRBD1 or TRBD2 (5 bases each). This CDR3 spans 15 amino acids. Germline assignment: CDR1 SGDLS and CDR2 YYNGEE. V was clipped by 0 bases and J by 1 base, with 9 bases between them. The CDR3 loop reads CASSVGGIGTDTQYF. In DNA form, the CDR3 reads TGTGCCAGCAGCGTAGGGGGGATAGGCACAGATACGCAGTATTTT. The full variable domain, with the rest looked up from reference TRBV9 and TRBJ2-3, is DSGVTQTPKHLITATGQRVTLRCSPRSGDLSVYWYQQSLDQGLQFLIQYYNGEERAKGNILERFSAQQFPDLHSELNLSSLELGDSALYFCASSVGGIGTDTQYFGPGTRLTVL.

This chain joins TRBV30 and TRBJ2-1; D may be TRBD1 or TRBD2 (7 bases each). V was cut by 2 bases and J by 12 bases, with 17 bases left in between. Looked up from germline, CDR1 is GTSNPN and CDR2 is SVGIG (reference sequence). The CDR3 covers 13 residues. The CDR3: CAWSYNQGEGQFF. The CDR3, as DNA: TGTGCCTGGAGTTACAATCAGGGGGAGGGGCAGTTCTTC.

The chain carries TRBV28 and TRBJ1-5; 8 bases match TRBD1. CDR3 length equals 15 residues. From germline, CDR1 is MDHEN and CDR2 SYDVKM. Trimming took 5 bases from V and 4 from J; bases not matched to a gene: 7. This CDR3 reads CASSRVDRGNQPQHF. In DNA form, the CDR3 reads TGTGCCAGCAGTCGAGTTGACAGGGGTAATCAGCCCCAGCATTTT.

This chain joins TRBV6-1 and TRBJ2-2; 16 nucleotides agree with TRBD2. Germline CDR1 is MNHNS and CDR2 is SASEGT. CDR3 size: 17 residues. J lost 5 bases, V lost 3 bases, and 3 bases had no gene match. This CDR3 reads CASSEGLAGGRTGELFF. DNA of the CDR3: TGTGCCAGCAGTGAGGGACTAGCGGGGGGGCGTACCGGGGAGCTGTTTTTT.

The J gene is TRBJ2-4, the V gene TRBV15; 7 bases map to TRBD1. There are 15 residues in the CDR3. Trimming took 0 bases from V and 5 from J; bases not matched to a gene: 4. CDR1 is LNHNV and CDR2 is YYDKDF in the germline V gene (reference sequence). This chain's CDR3 is CATSRDRQGENIQYF. The CDR3 coding sequence is TGTGCCACCAGCAGAGATCGGCAGGGGGAAAACATTCAGTACTTC.

The gene calls are TRBV6-5 and TRBJ1-3, with D maybe TRBD1 (6 bases). V was clipped by 5 bases and J by 8 bases, with 13 bases between them. This CDR3 is built from 13 residues. Germline V CDR1 and CDR2: MNHEY, SVGAGI. The CDR3 region has the DNA TGTGCCAGCAGTCGGCGGGAGGGGGACACCATATATTTT. Amino acid sequence: CASSRREGDTIYF.

The V call is TRBV7-2, the J call TRBJ2-3; 12 bases line up with TRBD2. CDR3 length: 16 residues. CDR1 is SGHTA, CDR2 FQGNSA, per germline. V lost 3 bases, J lost 2 bases, and 3 bases stayed unmatched. CDR3 protein: CASSFRLAGATDTQYF. The CDR3 DNA is TGTGCCAGCAGCTTCAGACTAGCGGGGGCCACAGATACGCAGTATTTT.

This clone was found a few times. The chain links TRBV30 to TRBJ1-3; D is unresolved. CDR1 is GTSNPN and CDR2 is SVGIG in the germline V gene (reference sequence). The CDR3 has 15 amino acids. With 2 bases removed from V and 4 bases from J, the gap between germline ends came to 15 bases. CDR3 loop: CAWSLERTGGNTIYF. The CDR3 DNA is TGTGCCTGGAGTTTAGAAAGGACGGGAGGAAACACCATATATTTT.

The chain employs TRBV19 and TRBJ1-5; 7 bases map to TRBD1. V gave up 6 bases and J gave up 6 bases; unmatched junction bases: 11. Germline V gene lookup returns CDR1 LNHDA and CDR2 SQIVND (reference sequence). This CDR3 is 15 amino acids long. Written as DNA, the CDR3 is TGTGCCAGTAGAAGGGGAGGGGGCTCGGTTCAGCCCCAGCATTTT. It translates to CASRRGGGSVQPQHF.

CDR3 in DNA: TGTGCCAGCAGTTACTCGCTTGGGGGCACCTACGAGCAGTACTTC. Its translation: CASSYSLGGTYEQYF. The chain employs TRBV6-5 and TRBJ2-7; tentatively, D is TRBD1 (6 bases). V dropped 0 bases and J dropped 2 bases, with 11 bases sitting between them. The CDR3 spans 15 residues. Germline loops: CDR1 MNHEY, CDR2 SVGAGI.